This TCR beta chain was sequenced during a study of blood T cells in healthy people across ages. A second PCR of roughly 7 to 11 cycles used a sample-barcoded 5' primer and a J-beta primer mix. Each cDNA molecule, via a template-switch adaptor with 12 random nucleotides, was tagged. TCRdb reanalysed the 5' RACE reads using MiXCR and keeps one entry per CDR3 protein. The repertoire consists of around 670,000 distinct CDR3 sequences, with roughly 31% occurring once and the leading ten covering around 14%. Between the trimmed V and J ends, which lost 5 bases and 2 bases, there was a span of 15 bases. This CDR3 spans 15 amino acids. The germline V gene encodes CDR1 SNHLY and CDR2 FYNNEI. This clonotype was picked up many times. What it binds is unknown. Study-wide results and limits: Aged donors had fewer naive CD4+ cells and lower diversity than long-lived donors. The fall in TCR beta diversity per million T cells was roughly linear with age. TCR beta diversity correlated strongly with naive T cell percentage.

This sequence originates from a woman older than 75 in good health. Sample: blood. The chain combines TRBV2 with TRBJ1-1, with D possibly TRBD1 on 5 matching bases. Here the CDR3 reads CASSRYGGANTEAFF. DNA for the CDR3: TGTGCCAGCAGTAGGTATGGAGGGGCTAACACTGAAGCTTTCTTT.